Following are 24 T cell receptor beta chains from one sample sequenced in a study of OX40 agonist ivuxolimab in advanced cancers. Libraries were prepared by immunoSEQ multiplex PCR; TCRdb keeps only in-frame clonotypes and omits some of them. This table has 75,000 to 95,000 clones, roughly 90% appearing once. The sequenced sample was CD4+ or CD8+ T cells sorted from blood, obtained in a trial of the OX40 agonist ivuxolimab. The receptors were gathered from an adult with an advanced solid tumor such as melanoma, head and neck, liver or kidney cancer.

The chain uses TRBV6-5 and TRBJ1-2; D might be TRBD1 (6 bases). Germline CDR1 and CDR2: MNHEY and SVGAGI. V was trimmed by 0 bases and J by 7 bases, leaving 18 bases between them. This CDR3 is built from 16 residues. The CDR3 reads CASSYSFGRGSSGYTF. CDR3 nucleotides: TGTGCCAGCAGTTACTCTTTTGGCAGGGGTAGTAGTGGCTACACCTTC.

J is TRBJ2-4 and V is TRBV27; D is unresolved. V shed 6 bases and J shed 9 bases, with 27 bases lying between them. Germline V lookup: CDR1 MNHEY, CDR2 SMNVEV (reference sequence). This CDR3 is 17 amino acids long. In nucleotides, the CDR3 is TGTGCCAGCAGCAGTTTTGGGGAAATCACCCCTAAACTCATTCAGTACTTC. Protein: CASSSFGEITPKLIQYF.

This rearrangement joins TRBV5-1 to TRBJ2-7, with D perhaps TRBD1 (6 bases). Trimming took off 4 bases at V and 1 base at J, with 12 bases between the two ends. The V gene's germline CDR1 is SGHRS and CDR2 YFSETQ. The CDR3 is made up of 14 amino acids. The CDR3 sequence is CASSHPGESYEQYF. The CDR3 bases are TGCGCCAGCAGCCACCCAGGGGAATCCTACGAGCAGTACTTC.

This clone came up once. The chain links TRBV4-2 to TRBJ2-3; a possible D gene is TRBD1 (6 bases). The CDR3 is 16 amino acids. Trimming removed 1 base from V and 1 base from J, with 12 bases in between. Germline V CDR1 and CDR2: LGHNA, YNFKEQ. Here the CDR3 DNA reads TGTGCCAGCAGCCAAGGAAGAGGGGGAGGCACAGATACGCAGTATTTT. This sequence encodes CASSQGRGGGTDTQYF.

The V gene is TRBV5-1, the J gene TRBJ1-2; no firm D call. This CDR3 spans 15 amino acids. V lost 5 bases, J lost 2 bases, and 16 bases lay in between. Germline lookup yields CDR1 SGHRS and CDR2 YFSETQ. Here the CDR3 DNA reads TGCGCCAGCAGGTCCGGGCCATCAGGAAACTATGGCTACACCTTC. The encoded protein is CASRSGPSGNYGYTF. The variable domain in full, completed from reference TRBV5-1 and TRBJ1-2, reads KAGVTQTPRYLIKTRGQQVTLSCSPISGHRSVSWYQQTPGQGLQFLFEYFSETQRNKGNFPGRFSGRQFSNSRSEMNVSTLELGDSALYLCASRSGPSGNYGYTFGSGTRLTVV.

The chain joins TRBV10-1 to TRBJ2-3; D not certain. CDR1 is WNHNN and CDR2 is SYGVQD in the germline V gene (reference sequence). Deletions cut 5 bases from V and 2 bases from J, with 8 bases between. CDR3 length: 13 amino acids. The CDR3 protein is CASSQEFTDTQYF. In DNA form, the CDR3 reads TGCGCCAGCAGTCAGGAGTTCACAGATACGCAGTATTTT.

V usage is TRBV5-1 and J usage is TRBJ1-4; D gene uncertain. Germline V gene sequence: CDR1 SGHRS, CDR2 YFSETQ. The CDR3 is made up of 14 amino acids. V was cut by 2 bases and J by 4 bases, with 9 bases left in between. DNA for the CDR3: TGCGCCAGCAGCTTCGGACGCAATAATGAAAAACTGTTTTTT. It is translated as CASSFGRNNEKLFF. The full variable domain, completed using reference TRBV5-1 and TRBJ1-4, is KAGVTQTPRYLIKTRGQQVTLSCSPISGHRSVSWYQQTPGQGLQFLFEYFSETQRNKGNFPGRFSGRQFSNSRSEMNVSTLELGDSALYLCASSFGRNNEKLFFGSGTQLSVL.

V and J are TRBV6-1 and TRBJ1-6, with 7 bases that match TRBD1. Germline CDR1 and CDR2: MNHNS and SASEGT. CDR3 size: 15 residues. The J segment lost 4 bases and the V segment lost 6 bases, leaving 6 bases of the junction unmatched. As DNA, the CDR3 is TGTGCCAGCAGGCCCCGGGACAGTTATAATTCACCCCTCCACTTT. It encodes CASRPRDSYNSPLHF.

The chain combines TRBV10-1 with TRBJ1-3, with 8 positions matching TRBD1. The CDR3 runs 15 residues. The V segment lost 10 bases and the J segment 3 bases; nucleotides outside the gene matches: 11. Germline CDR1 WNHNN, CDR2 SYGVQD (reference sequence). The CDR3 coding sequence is TGCGCCACCCCGGGCGACAGGGGATTTGGAAACACCATATATTTT. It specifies CATPGDRGFGNTIYF.

CDR3 loop: CASRDGTVNTEAFF. In nucleotides, the CDR3 is TGTGCCAGCAGGGACGGGACGGTGAACACTGAAGCTTTCTTT. This chain connects TRBV2 to TRBJ1-1; perhaps TRBD1 as D (5 bases). Deletions cut 6 bases from V and 0 bases from J, with 11 bases between. The CDR3 runs to 14 residues. Germline values: CDR1 SNHLY, CDR2 FYNNEI.

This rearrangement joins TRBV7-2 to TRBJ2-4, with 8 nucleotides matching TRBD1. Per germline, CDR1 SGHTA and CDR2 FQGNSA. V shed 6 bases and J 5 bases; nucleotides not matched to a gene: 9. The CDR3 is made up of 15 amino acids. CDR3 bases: TGTGCCAGCAGTCTGGTAGGCAGGGGGCAAAACATTCAGTACTTC. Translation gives CASSLVGRGQNIQYF.

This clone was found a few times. The CDR3 reads CASRGGAPSNQPQHF. DNA for the CDR3: TGTGCCAGTAGGGGAGGGGCCCCAAGCAATCAGCCCCAGCATTTT. The chain joins TRBV19 to TRBJ1-5; TRBD1 might be the D (5 bases). The CDR3 runs to 15 residues. Looked up from germline, CDR1 is LNHDA and CDR2 is SQIVND (reference sequence). V lost 6 bases and J 1 base, leaving 13 bases between the germline ends.

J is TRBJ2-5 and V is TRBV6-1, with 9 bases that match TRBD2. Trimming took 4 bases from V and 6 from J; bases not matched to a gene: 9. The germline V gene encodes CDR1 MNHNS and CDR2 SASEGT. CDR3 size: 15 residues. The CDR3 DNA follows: TGTGCCAGCAGTGGCTTGGCGGGGGGGGCGCAGACCCAGTACTTC. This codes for CASSGLAGGAQTQYF.

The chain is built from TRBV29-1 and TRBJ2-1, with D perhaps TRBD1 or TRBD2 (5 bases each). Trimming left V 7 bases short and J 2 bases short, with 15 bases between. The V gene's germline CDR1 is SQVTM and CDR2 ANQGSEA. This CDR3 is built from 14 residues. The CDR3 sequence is CSAREGDAYNEQFF. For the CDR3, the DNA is TGCAGCGCCCGGGAAGGGGATGCCTACAATGAGCAGTTCTTC.

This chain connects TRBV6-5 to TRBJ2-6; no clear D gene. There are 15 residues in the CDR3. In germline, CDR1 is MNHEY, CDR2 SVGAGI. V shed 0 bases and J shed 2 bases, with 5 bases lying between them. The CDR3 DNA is TGTGCCAGCAGTTACTCAGTTCCTGGGGCCAACGTCCTGACTTTC. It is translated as CASSYSVPGANVLTF.

The CDR3 here is CASRSEGNQPQHF. CDR3 bases: TGCGCCAGCAGATCAGAGGGCAATCAGCCCCAGCATTTT. The chain carries TRBV5-1 and TRBJ1-5; D unclear. The germline V and J ends were trimmed by 5 bases and 2 bases, with 8 bases remaining between them. This CDR3 is 13 amino acids long. Germline CDR1 and CDR2: SGHRS and YFSETQ.

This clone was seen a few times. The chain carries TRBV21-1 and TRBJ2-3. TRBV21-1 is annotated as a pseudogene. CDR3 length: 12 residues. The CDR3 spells CASSGIERTQYF. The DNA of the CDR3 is TGTGCCAGCAGCGGGATTGAGCGTACGCAGTATTTT.

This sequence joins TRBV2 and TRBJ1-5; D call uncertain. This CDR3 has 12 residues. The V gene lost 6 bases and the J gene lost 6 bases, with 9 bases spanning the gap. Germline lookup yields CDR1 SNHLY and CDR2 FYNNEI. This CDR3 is CASRGRAQPQHF. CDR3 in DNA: TGTGCCAGCAGGGGAAGGGCTCAGCCCCAGCATTTT. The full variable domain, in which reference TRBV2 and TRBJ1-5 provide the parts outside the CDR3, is EPEVTQTPSHQVTQMGQEVILRCVPISNHLYFYWYRQILGQKVEFLVSFYNNEISEKSEIFDDQFSVERPDGSNFTLKIRSTKLEDSAMYFCASRGRAQPQHFGDGTRLSIL.

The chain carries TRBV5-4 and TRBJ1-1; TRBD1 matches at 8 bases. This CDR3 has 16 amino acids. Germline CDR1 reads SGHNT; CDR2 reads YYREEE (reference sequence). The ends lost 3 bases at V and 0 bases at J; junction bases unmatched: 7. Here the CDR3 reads CASSSLGGQVNTEAFF. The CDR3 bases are TGTGCCAGCAGCTCCTTGGGGGGACAGGTGAACACTGAAGCTTTCTTT.

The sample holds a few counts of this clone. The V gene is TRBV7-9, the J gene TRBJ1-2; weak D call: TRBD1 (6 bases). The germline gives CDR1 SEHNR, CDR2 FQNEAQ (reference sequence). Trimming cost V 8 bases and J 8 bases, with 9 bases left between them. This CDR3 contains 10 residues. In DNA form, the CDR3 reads TGTGCCAGCCAGGGGCCCGGCTACACCTTC. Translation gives CASQGPGYTF.

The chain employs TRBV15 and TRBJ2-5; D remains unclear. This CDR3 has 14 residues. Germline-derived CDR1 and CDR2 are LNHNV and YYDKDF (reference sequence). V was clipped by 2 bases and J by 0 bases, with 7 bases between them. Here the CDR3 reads CATSRPTYQETQYF. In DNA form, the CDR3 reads TGTGCCACCAGCAGACCGACCTACCAAGAGACCCAGTACTTC.

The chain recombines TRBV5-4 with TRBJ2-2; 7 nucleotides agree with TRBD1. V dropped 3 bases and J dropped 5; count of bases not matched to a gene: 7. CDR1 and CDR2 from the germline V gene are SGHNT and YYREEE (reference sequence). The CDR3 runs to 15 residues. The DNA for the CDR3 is TGTGCCAGCAGCTCCAGGGACAGATCGACCGGGGAGCTGTTTTTT. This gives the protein CASSSRDRSTGELFF.

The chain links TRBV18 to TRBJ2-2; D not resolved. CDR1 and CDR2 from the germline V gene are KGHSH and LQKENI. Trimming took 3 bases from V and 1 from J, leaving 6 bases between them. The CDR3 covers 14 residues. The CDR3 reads CASSPRRNTGELFF. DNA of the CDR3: TGTGCCAGCTCACCCCGCAGGAACACCGGGGAGCTGTTTTTT.

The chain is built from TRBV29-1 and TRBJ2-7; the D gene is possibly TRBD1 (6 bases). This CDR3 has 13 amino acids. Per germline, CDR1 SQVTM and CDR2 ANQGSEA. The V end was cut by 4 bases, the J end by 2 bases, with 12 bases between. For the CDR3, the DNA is TGCAGCGTTGCAACAGGGCAAACCTACGAGCAGTACTTC. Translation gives CSVATGQTYEQYF.